This T cell receptor (beta chain) is drawn from a study of cytotoxic CD8 clonotypes in ibrutinib-treated CLL. Findings and limits, study-wide: The study found public clonotypes uncommon, contracting or stable on treatment. Before falling back toward baseline at progression, clonality had risen at the time of ibrutinib response. Sampling times differed between sustained-remission and progressing patients.

The germline V and J ends were trimmed by 1 base and 1 base, with 3 bases remaining between them. Germline V CDR1 and CDR2: SGHRS, YFSETQ. The CDR3 has 12 amino acids. Worth noting for this clone: Its target is not known.

The protocol was immunoSEQ multiplex PCR, while the TCRdb copy is restricted to in-frame clones and leaves out a portion. The sample records about 300,000 clones, 67% being singletons. Sequences were derived from PBMCs, sampled after 36 months of ibrutinib treatment. This chain joins TRBV5-1 and TRBJ2-7; no reliable D call. This TCR came from a human donor with chronic lymphocytic leukemia. The DNA of the CDR3 is TGCGCCAGCAGCTTGCATTCCTACGAGCAGTACTTC. This translates into CASSLHSYEQYF.